The 32 T cell receptor beta chains below were found in one sample sequenced in a study of blood T cells in healthy people across ages. Sample-barcoded 5' priming and a J-beta primer mix drove a second PCR of roughly 7 to 11 cycles. Via MiXCR, TCRdb re-called the 5' RACE reads, giving one row per CDR3 protein. The repertoire has fewer than 800,000 distinct CDR3 sequences, about 52% of them found once; the top ten carry 25% to 35%. The sample consisted of blood. The receptors were gathered from an older woman in good health.

This clonotype has more than one count but fewer than ten. This sequence joins TRBV20-1 and TRBJ1-5, with D hard to call. The CDR3 extends over 12 amino acids. Germline V gives CDR1 DFQATT, CDR2 SNEGSKA (reference sequence). Trimming stripped 4 bases from V and 0 bases from J, with 4 bases between. CDR3 protein: CSAIISNQPQHF. CDR3 coding DNA: TGCAGTGCTATAATTAGCAATCAGCCCCAGCATTTT.

CDR3 coding DNA: TGCGCCAGCAGCCTACTAGCGGGGGGAGGAGGTCGCTACAATGAGCAGTTCTTC. This codes for CASSLLAGGGGRYNEQFF. J is TRBJ2-1 and V is TRBV4-3; TRBD2 aligns across 12 bases. The CDR3 covers 18 residues. V shed 4 bases, J shed 3 bases, and the junction held 10 bases outside the gene matches. Looked up from germline, CDR1 is LGHNA and CDR2 is YSLEER.

This sequence joins TRBV7-9 and TRBJ2-7, with 8 bases that match TRBD1. J gave up 2 bases and V 4 bases, and 7 bases lay outside the gene matches. This CDR3 has 15 amino acids. The V gene's germline CDR1 is SEHNR and CDR2 FQNEAQ (reference sequence). The DNA of the CDR3 is TGTGCCAGCAGCTACCGGACAGGGACCCCCTACGAGCAGTACTTC. Residues: CASSYRTGTPYEQYF. Filled out from reference TRBV7-9 and TRBJ2-7, the complete variable domain reads DTGVSQNPRHKITKRGQNVTFRCDPISEHNRLYWYRQTLGQGPEFLTYFQNEAQLEKSRLLSDRFSAERPKGSFSTLEIQRTEQGDSAMYLCASSYRTGTPYEQYFGPGTRLTVT.

The CDR3 nucleotides are TGCGCCAGCAGCCATGATGCGGGTAGGGTCGCCGGGGAGCTGTTTTTT. Protein: CASSHDAGRVAGELFF. The chain employs TRBV4-3 and TRBJ2-2; the D gene is possibly TRBD2 (5 bases). Germline V gives CDR1 LGHNA, CDR2 YSLEER. This CDR3 is built from 16 residues. Between the trimmed V and J ends, which lost 3 bases and 6 bases, there was a span of 17 bases.

The chain is built from TRBV6-2 or TRBV6-3 and TRBJ2-2; TRBD2 matches 11 bases. The J segment lost 2 bases and the V segment lost 3 bases, leaving 8 bases of the junction unmatched. The CDR3 runs to 18 residues. Germline V lookup: CDR1 MNHEY, CDR2 SVGEGT. CDR3 DNA sequence: TGTGCCAGCAGTTATGCACTAGCGGGAGACCTCAACACCGGGGAGCTGTTTTTT. This codes for CASSYALAGDLNTGELFF.

This clonotype was observed a handful of times. V usage is TRBV10-3 and J usage is TRBJ2-7, with D possibly TRBD1 on 6 matching bases. This CDR3 contains 13 residues. Germline V gene sequence: CDR1 ENHRY, CDR2 SYGVKD. Trimming pared 6 bases from V and 7 bases from J, leaving 16 bases between. CDR3 sequence: CAIRQGPGGEQYF. The DNA for the CDR3 is TGTGCCATCAGGCAGGGGCCCGGCGGAGAGCAGTACTTC.

A few counts support this clonotype. The chain carries TRBV29-1 and TRBJ2-1; D unresolved. This CDR3 comprises 8 residues. Germline assignment: CDR1 SQVTM and CDR2 ANQGSEA. Here the CDR3 reads CTYNEQFF. CDR3 bases: TGCACCTACAATGAGCAGTTCTTC.

The chain recombines TRBV20-1 with TRBJ1-2; no clear D gene. The V end lost 3 bases, the J end lost 8 bases, and 13 bases lay between the germline ends. Germline-derived CDR1 and CDR2 are DFQATT and SNEGSKA (reference sequence). The CDR3 spans 12 residues. In DNA, the CDR3 is TGCAGTGCTAGTCCAGGCTTCTACGGCTACACCTTC. Translating gives CSASPGFYGYTF.

This clonotype was observed a single time. V and J are TRBV7-3 and TRBJ2-7; 7 positions agree with TRBD2. J gave up 3 bases and V 0 bases, and 5 bases lay outside the gene matches. The CDR3 loop spans 15 amino acids. Germline V gene data show CDR1 as SGHTA and CDR2 as FQGTGA. Here the CDR3 DNA reads TGTGCCAGCAGCTTAACGGCGGGAGTCTTCTACGAGCAGTACTTC. Protein product: CASSLTAGVFYEQYF.

This chain links TRBV6-5 with TRBJ2-7; 7 nucleotides agree with TRBD2. The CDR3 runs 15 residues. With V trimmed by 8 bases and J by 2 bases, 12 bases remained unmatched. In germline, CDR1 is MNHEY, CDR2 SVGAGI. The CDR3: CASHRGGSRPYEQYF. For the CDR3, the DNA is TGTGCCAGCCACCGGGGCGGGAGTAGACCCTACGAGCAGTACTTC.

There are a few counts of this clonotype. The chain is built from TRBV12-3 or TRBV12-4 and TRBJ2-7, with 14 bases aligning to TRBD2. V gave up 6 bases and J gave up 3 bases; unmatched junction bases: 10. CDR3 size: 17 residues. CDR3 in amino acids: CASSSSGLAGGGYEQYF. CDR3 DNA sequence: TGTGCCAGCAGCTCCTCCGGACTAGCGGGAGGAGGCTACGAGCAGTACTTC.

Concerning this clonotype itself: One junction end does not reproduce the germline sequence, and a read error may be involved. The V and J genes are TRBV7-2 and TRBJ2-5; 7 nucleotides agree with TRBD2. Germline V gene data show CDR1 as SGHTA and CDR2 as FQGNSA. The CDR3 is 14 amino acids. CDR3 in DNA: TGTGCCAGCAGCTACGGACTGAGCGGGGAGACCCAGAACTTC. As protein: CASSYGLSGETQNF.

This sequence joins TRBV7-3 and TRBJ1-2; no clear D gene. The V and J ends lost 5 bases and 4 bases respectively, with 11 bases between them. The germline V gene has CDR1 SGHTA and CDR2 FQGTGA. The CDR3 length is 13 residues. Written as DNA, the CDR3 is TGTGCCAGCAGCCACGGGATTCTCTATGGCTACACCTTC. Its protein product is CASSHGILYGYTF.

This clonotype has just one count. One junction end does not reproduce the germline sequence, and a read error may be involved. V is TRBV9 and J is TRBJ2-5, with D perhaps TRBD1 (5 bases). The germline V gene has CDR1 SGDLS and CDR2 YYNGEE. The CDR3 has 14 amino acids. In DNA form, the CDR3 reads TGTGCCAGCAGCCCAATGCAGGGCCAAGAGACCCTGTACTTC. Translation: CASSPMQGQETLYF.

The chain has TRBV5-1 and TRBJ2-2, with D hard to call. CDR1 and CDR2 from the germline V gene are SGHRS and YFSETQ. V was shortened by 2 bases and J by 3 bases, with 11 bases between the two germline ends. CDR3 length: 15 residues. The CDR3 spells CASSLSNRDTGELFF. The CDR3, as DNA: TGCGCCAGCAGCTTATCCAACCGGGACACCGGGGAGCTGTTTTTT.

The J gene is TRBJ1-1, the V gene TRBV10-3; D gene uncertain. The CDR3 has 16 amino acids. Germline CDR1 reads ENHRY; CDR2 reads SYGVKD. Trimming shortened V by 10 bases and J by 7 bases, and 28 bases separated the two germline ends. The CDR3, as DNA: TGTGCCACTAGTCGCCAGGCCAACGTCCCGAGGATTGAAGCTTTCTTT. Protein sequence: CATSRQANVPRIEAFF.

This clonotype has only a few counts. V usage is TRBV7-9 and J usage is TRBJ1-1; tentative D call: TRBD1 (6 bases). The CDR3 spans 15 residues. Germline V gene lookup returns CDR1 SEHNR and CDR2 FQNEAQ (reference sequence). The germline V and J ends were trimmed by 3 bases and 7 bases, with 18 bases remaining between them. CDR3 sequence reads: CASSLSGVFRGEAFF. The CDR3 DNA is TGTGCCAGCAGCTTGTCCGGGGTGTTCAGGGGTGAAGCTTTCTTT.

CDR3 DNA sequence: TGTGCCAGCTCGTACCGGGACAGGAATAGAGATGGCTACACCTTC. Translating it yields CASSYRDRNRDGYTF. The genes are TRBV18 and TRBJ1-2; TRBD1 matches 8 bases. This CDR3 spans 15 amino acids. CDR1 is KGHSH and CDR2 is LQKENI in the germline V gene. V shed 6 bases, J shed 6 bases, and the junction held 12 bases outside the gene matches.

In this sample, this clonotype turned up many times. CDR3 loop: CASKLGGNYGYTF. In DNA, the CDR3 is TGTGCCAGCAAGCTAGGGGGAAACTATGGCTACACCTTC. V is TRBV2 and J is TRBJ1-2; tentatively, D is TRBD1 (6 bases). CDR3 size: 13 residues. The germline gives CDR1 SNHLY, CDR2 FYNNEI. Trimming removed 7 bases from V and 2 bases from J, with 11 bases in between.

The CDR3 protein is CASSPLGLSFVEQYF. For the CDR3, the DNA is TGTGCCAGCAGCCCCCTCGGTTTATCTTTCGTAGAGCAGTACTTC. The chain joins TRBV3-1 to TRBJ2-5, with D hard to call. V was trimmed by 4 bases and J by 11 bases, leaving 23 bases between them. The germline V gene encodes CDR1 LGHDT and CDR2 YNNKEL (reference sequence). The CDR3 loop spans 15 amino acids.

The sample holds many counts of this clonotype. The chain joins TRBV7-2 to TRBJ2-7; D ambiguous. The V gene's germline CDR1 is SGHTA and CDR2 FQGNSA. There are 12 residues in the CDR3. V was pared by 3 bases and J by 5 bases, with 8 bases between. CDR3 region: CASSFVRDEQYF. In DNA form, the CDR3 reads TGTGCCAGCAGCTTCGTACGGGACGAGCAGTACTTC. The entire variable domain, with the rest obtained from reference TRBV7-2 and TRBJ2-7, is as follows: GAGVSQSPSNKVTEKGKDVELRCDPISGHTALYWYRQSLGQGLEFLIYFQGNSAPDKSGLPSDRFSAERTGGSVSTLTIQRTQQEDSAVYLCASSFVRDEQYFGPGTRLTVT.

This clonotype appeared a few times. The rearrangement joins TRBV6-5 to TRBJ2-3; D is unresolved. CDR1 MNHEY and CDR2 SVGAGI come from the germline V gene. The CDR3 runs 15 residues. V was trimmed by 2 bases and J by 0 bases, leaving 9 bases between them. CDR3 DNA: TGTGCCAGCAGTTACCTGCGATCTAGCACAGATACGCAGTATTTT. Amino acid sequence: CASSYLRSSTDTQYF.

This clonotype was counted at least ten times. DNA for the CDR3: TGCAGCGTTGTCATTGGCGGGAGCACTAGGGAGACCCAGTACTTC. Translating gives CSVVIGGSTRETQYF. This rearrangement joins TRBV29-1 to TRBJ2-5; the match to TRBD2 covers 7 bases. Germline lookup yields CDR1 SQVTM and CDR2 ANQGSEA. The V and J ends lost 4 bases and 5 bases, in that order; junction bases with no gene match: 13. CDR3 length: 15 amino acids.

V is TRBV12-3 or TRBV12-4 and J is TRBJ2-7, with D uncertain. Trimming removed 3 bases from V and 7 bases from J, with 13 bases in between. The CDR3 is 13 amino acids. In DNA, the CDR3 is TGTGCCAGCAGTTTCCGTAGGGTTGGGGAGCAGTACTTC. Its protein product is CASSFRRVGEQYF.

The chain combines TRBV7-2 with TRBJ2-1, with a tentative D call TRBD2 (6 bases). Germline V CDR1 and CDR2: SGHTA, FQGNSA. The CDR3 length is 14 residues. Trimming left V 2 bases short and J 12 bases short, with 17 bases between. The CDR3 loop reads CASSLRLGERGQFF. The CDR3 DNA sequence: TGTGCCAGCAGCTTAAGACTAGGAGAAAGGGGGCAGTTCTTC.

The CDR3 loop reads CASSAAGGPGTGELFF. The CDR3 nucleotides read TGTGCCAGCAGCGCTGCGGGAGGGCCGGGCACCGGGGAGCTGTTTTTT. This chain uses TRBV9 with TRBJ2-2; TRBD2 agrees at 9 bases. Trimming removed 3 bases from V and 4 bases from J; junction bases left unmatched: 7. Germline CDR1 SGDLS, CDR2 YYNGEE. The CDR3 spans 16 residues. The full variable domain, completed using reference TRBV9 and TRBJ2-2, is DSGVTQTPKHLITATGQRVTLRCSPRSGDLSVYWYQQSLDQGLQFLIQYYNGEERAKGNILERFSAQQFPDLHSELNLSSLELGDSALYFCASSAAGGPGTGELFFGEGSRLTVL.

This clonotype turned up a few times. This sequence joins TRBV5-1 and TRBJ2-5; TRBD2 matches at 7 bases. From germline, CDR1 is SGHRS and CDR2 YFSETQ. The CDR3 contains 16 residues. The junction had 12 bases not matched to a gene; V was cut back by 4 bases and J by 3 bases. The CDR3 sequence is CASSHMTLGGEETQYF. CDR3 DNA: TGCGCCAGCAGCCACATGACCCTGGGGGGGGAAGAGACCCAGTACTTC.

The chain has TRBV20-1 and TRBJ2-7; D gene unclear. Trimming pared 1 base from V and 0 bases from J, leaving 13 bases between. The CDR3 is 15 residues long. CDR1 is DFQATT, CDR2 SNEGSKA, per germline (reference sequence). DNA for the CDR3: TGCAGTGCTAGAGGGGCGGCGGCAAGCTCCTACGAGCAGTACTTC. Protein product: CSARGAAASSYEQYF.

The chain combines TRBV5-5 with TRBJ2-1, with D possibly being TRBD2 (5 bases). Germline values: CDR1 SGHKS, CDR2 YYEKEE (reference sequence). The length of the CDR3 is 15 residues. Trimming took off 2 bases at V and 3 bases at J, with 12 bases between the two ends. The CDR3: CASSFGRADYNEQFF. CDR3 in DNA: TGTGCCAGCAGCTTCGGACGAGCGGACTACAATGAGCAGTTCTTC. Full variable domain (rest looked up from reference TRBV5-5 and TRBJ2-1): DAGVTQSPTHLIKTRGQQVTLRCSPISGHKSVSWYQQVLGQGPQFIFQYYEKEERGRGNFPDRFSARQFPNYSSELNVNALLLGDSALYLCASSFGRADYNEQFFGPGTRLTVL.

V gene TRBV20-1 combines with J gene TRBJ2-3; TRBD1 matches 8 bases. Germline CDR1 and CDR2: DFQATT and SNEGSKA (reference sequence). CDR3 size: 15 residues. The CDR3 sequence is CSPTGGSSGTDTQYF. CDR3 bases: TGCAGCCCAACAGGGGGGAGTTCGGGCACAGATACGCAGTATTTT.

This clonotype was observed a handful of times. The chain combines TRBV6-6 with TRBJ2-7, with unresolved D. Deletions cut 4 bases from V and 3 bases from J, with 10 bases between. The CDR3 consists of 13 residues. The germline CDR1 and CDR2 sequences are MNHNY and SVGAGI (reference sequence). CDR3 in amino acids: CASSSFQVYEQYF. In DNA form, the CDR3 reads TGTGCCAGCAGTTCCTTTCAGGTCTACGAGCAGTACTTC.

The chain carries TRBV4-3 and TRBJ2-1; possible D gene TRBD1, 6 bases. CDR3 length equals 16 residues. In germline, CDR1 is LGHNA, CDR2 YSLEER. V shed 0 bases and J shed 7 bases, with 16 bases lying between them. The CDR3 nucleotides are TGCGCCAGCAGCCAAGATTTGGGCAGGGGAGATAATGAGCAGTTCTTC. Translation gives CASSQDLGRGDNEQFF.